These 2 T cell receptor beta chains originate from one sample sequenced in a study of T cell repertoires in cytomegalovirus infection. TCRdb re-called the reads through MiXCR, storing one row per CDR3 protein. The sample carries around 530,000 distinct CDR3 sequences, around a quarter recorded once. Sequencing used PBMCs. These receptors were taken from a human donor in good health (CMV status not recorded). Some clones in this sample may be carry-over from other donors' samples.

This clonotype has ten or more counts. The chain employs TRBV7-2 and TRBJ2-3; D may match TRBD1 or TRBD2 (6 bases each). Trimming removed 5 bases at V and 1 base at J, with 10 bases between. CDR1 SGHTA and CDR2 FQGNSA come from the germline V gene. The CDR3 totals 14 residues. CDR3 coding DNA: TGTGCCAGCAGCGGGGGGCGGGGCACAGATACGCAGTATTTT. It encodes CASSGGRGTDTQYF.

The chain uses TRBV28 and TRBJ2-2, with 8 bases fitting TRBD2. The germline V gene has CDR1 MDHEN and CDR2 SYDVKM. The CDR3 runs to 16 residues. Trimming at V came to 7 bases and at J to 7 bases, leaving 14 bases not matched to a gene. The CDR3 DNA reads as TGTGCCAGCACTCAAGCGGGACTAGGGGGAGGCGGGGAGCTGTTTTTT. Its translation: CASTQAGLGGGGELFF. Supplemented by reference TRBV28 and TRBJ2-2, the full variable domain reads DVKVTQSSRYLVKRTGEKVFLECVQDMDHENMFWYRQDPGLGLRLIYFSYDVKMKEKGDIPEGYSVSREKKERFSLILESASTNQTSMYLCASTQAGLGGGGELFFGEGSRLTVL.